The 7 T cell receptor beta chains reported below all come from one sample, sequenced in a study of patients and donors after allogeneic stem cell transplantation. Via MiXCR, TCRdb re-called the RT-PCR reads, giving one row per CDR3 protein. In the table there are approximately 170,000 distinct CDR3 sequences, 24% of which are singletons. Material for sequencing was blood, either unsorted or a sorted T cell fraction (not recorded which). Receptors originate from a human donor who was either an allogeneic HSCT recipient or a stem cell or donor lymphocyte infusion donor (not recorded which). It is not recorded whose cells these are; they may come from a transplant donor.

The chain recombines TRBV12-3 or TRBV12-4 with TRBJ2-1; the match to TRBD2 covers 15 bases. Unmatched junction bases numbered 6, after V lost 5 bases and J lost 7 bases. The CDR3 contains 16 residues. CDR3 sequence: CASSGTGTSGGNEQFF. The CDR3 DNA is TGTGCCAGCAGTGGGACTGGGACTAGCGGGGGGAATGAGCAGTTCTTC.

A few counts support this clonotype. The rearrangement links TRBV7-3 to TRBJ2-7; the D gene is possibly TRBD2 (5 bases). The germline V and J ends were trimmed by 2 bases and 0 bases, with 11 bases remaining between them. Germline V gene sequence: CDR1 SGHTA, CDR2 FQGTGA. This CDR3 comprises 15 residues. Here the CDR3 DNA reads TGTGCCAGCAGCTTACGTCCCGGACTCTCCTACGAGCAGTACTTC. Protein product: CASSLRPGLSYEQYF.

This chain joins TRBV15 and TRBJ2-5; either TRBD1 or TRBD2 may supply D (6 bases each). This CDR3 contains 15 residues. Deletions cut 1 base from V and 3 bases from J, with 12 bases between. The germline CDR1 and CDR2 sequences are LNHNV and YYDKDF (reference sequence). CDR3 nucleotide sequence: TGTGCCACCAGCAGAGCGTACAGGGAGGAAGAGACCCAGTACTTC. Translated: CATSRAYREEETQYF.

This chain connects TRBV29-1 to TRBJ2-1; 7 bases fit TRBD2. Per the germline V gene, CDR1 is SQVTM and CDR2 is ANQGSEA. The CDR3 totals 11 residues. V lost 1 base and J lost 10; bases outside the gene matches: 1. The CDR3 is CSVEGGGEQFF. The DNA for the CDR3 is TGCAGCGTTGAAGGGGGGGGAGAGCAGTTCTTC.

The chain has TRBV5-1 and TRBJ2-7, with D maybe TRBD2 (6 bases). V lost 3 bases, J lost 5 bases, and 12 bases lay in between. CDR1 and CDR2 (germline): SGHRS, YFSETQ. The CDR3 covers 13 residues. CDR3 sequence reads: CASSSRTGDEQYF. The CDR3 coding sequence is TGCGCCAGCAGCTCGAGGACGGGGGACGAGCAGTACTTC.

The sample holds a few counts of this clonotype. The chain joins TRBV29-1 to TRBJ1-2; maybe TRBD1 (5 bases). Trimming pared 5 bases from V and 8 bases from J, leaving 24 bases between. The germline V gene encodes CDR1 SQVTM and CDR2 ANQGSEA. The CDR3 is 15 residues long. The CDR3 loop is CSVLPGAGRLRGYTF. In DNA form, the CDR3 reads TGCAGCGTTCTCCCCGGGGCAGGGAGATTACGGGGCTACACCTTC.

The chain couples TRBV20-1 to TRBJ2-1; D not resolved. The germline gives CDR1 DFQATT, CDR2 SNEGSKA (reference sequence). The CDR3 extends over 15 amino acids. V lost 0 bases and J lost 7, with 16 bases in between. The CDR3 nucleotides are TGCAGTGCTAGAGATCCCGGTGAGGATCGGAATGAGCAGTTCTTC. Its translation is CSARDPGEDRNEQFF.